This T cell receptor beta chain was sequenced for a study of PD-L1 blockade in urothelial cancer. Here immunoSEQ multiplex PCR was the method, and the copy in TCRdb shows in-frame clones only, minus some. The sample comprises about 17,000 clones, 75% to 90% of which are singletons, and approximately 11% rests with the top ten. In this sample, this clone turned up once. Time point defined: pretreatment peripheral blood. The source of this sequence is a man between 65 and 85 years old with urothelial cancer. Here the sequenced sample was PBMCs, taken around atezolizumab (anti-PD-L1) treatment.

CDR3 coding DNA: TGTGCCAGCAGCCCTTCCTACGAGCAGTACTTC. Protein sequence: CASSPSYEQYF. The rearrangement joins TRBV7-9 to TRBJ2-7, with D uncertain. V lost 5 bases and J lost 1, with 3 bases in between. The germline CDR1 and CDR2 sequences are SEHNR and FQNEAQ (reference sequence). This CDR3 spans 11 amino acids.